What follows are 29 T cell receptor beta chains derived from one specimen sequenced in a study of blood T cell repertoires in COVID-19. Method: immunoSEQ multiplex PCR; TCRdb's copy keeps in-frame clones and lacks some. This sample has under 300,000 clones, with approximately 90% found just once. The sample comprised PBMCs or T cells enriched from blood (not recorded which). These receptors all come from a human donor in a cohort exposed to, infected with or recovered from COVID-19 (not recorded which). The donor label of this sample is uncertain.

This rearrangement joins TRBV29-1 to TRBJ1-2, with 7 bases matching TRBD1. This CDR3 region has 11 residues. V dropped 7 bases and J dropped 8; count of bases not matched to a gene: 7. Germline V gives CDR1 SQVTM, CDR2 ANQGSEA. CDR3 bases: TGCAGCGCCACAGGGGTGGAGGGCTACACCTTC. Translating it yields CSATGVEGYTF.

V and J are TRBV27 and TRBJ1-1; tentative D call: TRBD1 (5 bases). There are 17 residues in the CDR3. V lost 3 bases to trimming and J lost 0 bases, with 17 bases between them. Per the germline V gene, CDR1 is MNHEY and CDR2 is SMNVEV (reference sequence). The chain's CDR3 is CASSFRQQVGMNTEAFF. CDR3 sequence (DNA): TGTGCCAGCAGTTTCCGACAGCAAGTTGGTATGAACACTGAAGCTTTCTTT.

The chain links TRBV5-5 to TRBJ1-1; the D is unclear. Germline-derived CDR1 and CDR2 are SGHKS and YYEKEE (reference sequence). The CDR3 covers 14 residues. The ends were cut back, 3 bases at V and 3 bases at J, with 12 bases in the middle. CDR3 DNA sequence: TGTGCCAGCAGCTCGACTGGGAGGTACACTGAAGCTTTCTTT. Translated: CASSSTGRYTEAFF.

This clone was picked up one time. Compared with germline, one end of the junction differs, possibly owing to a read error. The chain carries TRBV6-5 and TRBJ2-7, with TRBD1 identical over 8 bases. CDR3 length: 15 residues. Germline CDR1 is MNHEY and CDR2 is SVGAGI. The CDR3 DNA reads as TGTGCCAGCAGATACTCCGACAGGGGACGGTACGAGCAGTACTTC. As protein: CASRYSDRGRYEQYF.

The rearrangement joins TRBV3-1 (or the pseudogene TRBV3-2) to TRBJ2-7, with D perhaps matching TRBD1 (6 bases). Trimming stripped 1 base from V and 5 bases from J, with 6 bases between. Germline assignment: CDR1 LGHDT and CDR2 YNNKEL (reference sequence). The CDR3 is 12 amino acids. As DNA, the CDR3 is TGTGCCAGCAGCCAAGGGGGGCACGAGCAGTACTTC. Its translation is CASSQGGHEQYF.

The chain recombines TRBV7-3 with TRBJ1-2; a possible D gene is TRBD1 (6 bases). The CDR3 runs to 13 residues. The V end lost 5 bases, the J end lost 6 bases, and 13 bases lay between the germline ends. Germline CDR1 SGHTA, CDR2 FQGTGA. The CDR3 DNA reads TGTGCCAGCAGCCCTGGGGGGGGCGATGGCTACACCTTC. Translated, it gives CASSPGGGDGYTF.

The V and J genes are TRBV19 and TRBJ1-1, with TRBD1 matching 8 bases. The J segment lost 5 bases and the V segment lost 7 bases, leaving 12 bases of the junction unmatched. CDR1 is LNHDA and CDR2 is SQIVND in the germline V gene (reference sequence). The CDR3 loop spans 15 amino acids. The CDR3 protein is CASNMDRESWTEAFF. The CDR3 DNA follows: TGTGCCAGTAATATGGACAGGGAGTCGTGGACTGAAGCTTTCTTT.

The chain employs TRBV29-1 and TRBJ2-7, with D unclear. CDR1 and CDR2 from the germline V gene are SQVTM and ANQGSEA. The CDR3 has 12 residues. V gave up 3 bases and J gave up 2 bases, with 8 bases separating them. The CDR3 is CSVEAGTYEQYF. The CDR3 nucleotides read TGCAGCGTTGAGGCAGGAACCTACGAGCAGTACTTC.

The chain recombines TRBV4-1 with TRBJ1-3; tentative D call: TRBD1 (6 bases). Germline values: CDR1 MGHRA, CDR2 YSYEKL. The V and J ends lost 3 bases and 0 bases respectively, with 12 bases between them. There are 16 residues in the CDR3. The CDR3 spells CASSQSTGVSGNTIYF. Written as DNA, the CDR3 is TGCGCCAGCAGCCAGTCGACAGGTGTCTCTGGAAACACCATATATTTT.

The rearrangement uses TRBV7-2 and TRBJ1-2; D is ambiguous. The V and J ends lost 5 bases and 0 bases respectively, with 13 bases between them. Germline V gives CDR1 SGHTA, CDR2 FQGNSA. The CDR3 loop spans 15 amino acids. CDR3 nucleotides: TGTGCCAGCAGCCCTTTTGGAGGGACTAACTATGGCTACACCTTC. It codes for CASSPFGGTNYGYTF.

CDR3: CASSLIVSGDSPLHF. The CDR3, as DNA: TGCGCCAGCAGCTTGATAGTGTCCGGGGATTCACCCCTCCACTTT. The rearrangement joins TRBV5-1 to TRBJ1-6; D remains unclear. Germline assignment: CDR1 SGHRS and CDR2 YFSETQ. This CDR3 comprises 15 residues. V was clipped by 1 base and J by 8 bases, with 13 bases between them. The whole variable domain, filled in from reference TRBV5-1 and TRBJ1-6, reads KAGVTQTPRYLIKTRGQQVTLSCSPISGHRSVSWYQQTPGQGLQFLFEYFSETQRNKGNFPGRFSGRQFSNSRSEMNVSTLELGDSALYLCASSLIVSGDSPLHFGNGTRLTVT.

This clone came up once. The chain has TRBV19 and TRBJ1-2; 7 bases map to TRBD1. Germline CDR1 reads LNHDA; CDR2 reads SQIVND (reference sequence). The CDR3 is made up of 12 amino acids. Trimming removed 6 bases from V and 3 bases from J; junction bases left unmatched: 1. Here the CDR3 DNA reads TGTGCCAGTAGGACAGGGTACTATGGCTACACCTTC. Its protein is CASRTGYYGYTF.

The rearrangement links TRBV11-3 to TRBJ2-1; D not certain. Germline V gene data show CDR1 as SGHNT and CDR2 as YENEEA. V lost 5 bases, J lost 7 bases, and 12 bases lay in between. CDR3 length: 13 residues. The CDR3 spells CASSPSRENEQFF. Here the CDR3 DNA reads TGTGCCAGCAGCCCCTCAAGAGAGAATGAGCAGTTCTTC. Variable domain in full (rest from reference TRBV11-3 and TRBJ2-1): EAGVVQSPRYKIIEKKQPVAFWCNPISGHNTLYWYLQNLGQGPELLIRYENEEAVDDSQLPKDRFSAERLKGVDSTLKIQPAELGDSAVYLCASSPSRENEQFFGPGTRLTVL.

A single count supports this clone. V gene TRBV30 combines with J gene TRBJ1-4; D not resolved. This CDR3 has 12 residues. In germline, CDR1 is GTSNPN, CDR2 SVGIG (reference sequence). V lost 4 bases to trimming and J lost 5 bases, with 8 bases between them. CDR3 in DNA: TGTGCCTGGAAGGGAGACAATGAAAAACTGTTTTTT. This gives the protein CAWKGDNEKLFF.

V and J are TRBV27 and TRBJ2-2; possible D gene TRBD1, 5 bases. Germline V CDR1 and CDR2: MNHEY, SMNVEV (reference sequence). Trimming left V 5 bases short and J 6 bases short, with 10 bases between. CDR3 length: 13 residues. CDR3: CASSHKGAGELFF. In DNA, the CDR3 is TGTGCCAGCAGTCACAAAGGGGCCGGGGAGCTGTTTTTT.

CDR3 coding DNA: TGTGCCAGCAGTTCGGGACAGCTTCAGCCCCAGCATTTT. Residues: CASSSGQLQPQHF. The chain joins TRBV12-3 or TRBV12-4 to TRBJ1-5, with TRBD1 matching 7 bases. This CDR3 has 13 residues. V gave up 4 bases and J gave up 6 bases; unmatched junction bases: 3.

This chain links TRBV28 with TRBJ1-1, with TRBD1 as a possible D gene (6 bases). The CDR3 sequence is 14 residues long. Germline-derived CDR1 and CDR2 are MDHEN and SYDVKM. Trimming shortened V by 6 bases and J by 3 bases, and 14 bases separated the two germline ends. The CDR3 spells CASSYSQGHTEAFF. DNA of the CDR3: TGTGCCAGCAGCTACTCCCAGGGGCACACTGAAGCTTTCTTT.

This rearrangement joins TRBV18 to TRBJ2-1; 8 bases map to TRBD2. Trimming cost V 0 bases and J 4 bases; bases outside gene matches: 5. The CDR3 runs 16 residues. Germline CDR1 and CDR2: KGHSH and LQKENI. The CDR3 is CASSPPAGGTYNEQFF. The CDR3, as DNA: TGTGCCAGCTCACCACCGGCGGGGGGCACTTACAATGAGCAGTTCTTC.

This clone was picked up a small number of times. The rearrangement joins TRBV5-4 to TRBJ1-1; the D gene is possibly TRBD1 (5 bases). Trimming stripped 1 base from V and 13 bases from J, with 17 bases between. The CDR3 is 13 residues long. Germline V gene sequence: CDR1 SGHNT, CDR2 YYREEE (reference sequence). The CDR3 protein is CASSLRGIPGDFF. CDR3 DNA sequence: TGTGCCAGCAGCTTGCGTGGTATTCCGGGGGATTTCTTT.

CDR3 amino acids: CASSPAGGNFYGYTF. The CDR3 DNA reads TGTGCCAGCAGCCCCGCAGGGGGAAATTTCTATGGCTACACCTTC. The rearrangement uses TRBV7-8 and TRBJ1-2, with 7 bases aligning to TRBD1. Germline lookup yields CDR1 SGHVS and CDR2 FQNEAQ. The CDR3 is 15 amino acids. V dropped 5 bases and J dropped 4; count of bases not matched to a gene: 10.

The chain combines TRBV12-5 with TRBJ1-2; 12 positions agree with TRBD1. Germline loops: CDR1 LGHNT, CDR2 FRNRAP. J gave up 7 bases and V 6 bases, and 15 bases lay outside the gene matches. The CDR3 covers 17 residues. This chain's CDR3 is CASGGPLGGQGAGGYTF. In DNA, the CDR3 is TGTGCTAGTGGGGGCCCCTTAGGGGGACAGGGGGCGGGTGGCTACACCTTC.

V gene TRBV7-2 combines with J gene TRBJ1-2; no clear D gene. This CDR3 is 12 amino acids long. Germline V gene lookup returns CDR1 SGHTA and CDR2 FQGNSA. V was pared by 5 bases and J by 7 bases, with 11 bases between. CDR3 sequence reads: CASSPEVAGYTF. The CDR3 DNA follows: TGTGCCAGCAGCCCCGAGGTGGCTGGCTACACCTTC.

The V and J genes are TRBV13 and TRBJ1-1; 8 bases are a match to TRBD1. The CDR3 is 14 residues long. V was pared by 5 bases and J by 1 base, with 3 bases of the junction left unmatched. Germline values: CDR1 PRHDT, CDR2 FYEKMQ (reference sequence). The CDR3 loop reads CASSPGQGNTEAFF. The CDR3 DNA is TGTGCCAGCAGCCCCGGACAGGGGAACACTGAAGCTTTCTTT.

The CDR3 nucleotides are TGTGCCACCAGTGATTCGTCTCAGGGGTTCGGCACCGGGGAGCTGTTTTTT. Translating it yields CATSDSSQGFGTGELFF. The chain couples TRBV24-1 to TRBJ2-2; TRBD1 might be the D (6 bases). V lost 2 bases to trimming and J lost 4 bases, with 16 bases between them. This CDR3 has 17 residues. The germline CDR1 and CDR2 sequences are KGHDR and SFDVKD.

The gene calls are TRBV30 and TRBJ2-2; TRBD2 matches at 9 bases. The trim removed 5 bases at V and 1 base at J, leaving 2 bases unmatched. Germline V CDR1 and CDR2: GTSNPN, SVGIG (reference sequence). The CDR3 is made up of 14 amino acids. CDR3 region: CAWSTSGNTGELFF. For the CDR3, the DNA is TGTGCCTGGTCGACTAGCGGGAACACCGGGGAGCTGTTTTTT.

The rearrangement uses TRBV19 and TRBJ1-1, with a possible D match to TRBD1 (6 bases). CDR1 is LNHDA and CDR2 is SQIVND in the germline V gene (reference sequence). Trimming took off 6 bases at V and 5 bases at J, with 10 bases between the two ends. The CDR3 is made up of 12 amino acids. DNA for the CDR3: TGTGCCAGTAGGGACAGCAAGACTGAAGCTTTCTTT. Its protein product is CASRDSKTEAFF.

J is TRBJ1-1 and V is TRBV27; D is perhaps TRBD1 (5 bases). V was cut by 2 bases and J by 2 bases, with 9 bases left in between. This CDR3 is built from 14 residues. Looked up from germline, CDR1 is MNHEY and CDR2 is SMNVEV (reference sequence). The CDR3: CASSLRGVNTEAFF. The CDR3 DNA reads TGTGCCAGCAGTTTAAGGGGTGTCAACACTGAAGCTTTCTTT.

Written as DNA, the CDR3 is TGTGCCAGTAGTATGCGGACAGGGTCAGCCGGGGAGCTGTTTTTT. Translation: CASSMRTGSAGELFF. J is TRBJ2-2 and V is TRBV19; TRBD1 matches 8 bases. After removal of 3 bases from V and 6 bases from J, the junction contained 6 bases not matched to a gene. The CDR3 covers 15 residues. Per germline, CDR1 LNHDA and CDR2 SQIVND (reference sequence).

The chain links TRBV24-1 to TRBJ2-5, with 10 bases that match TRBD2. The germline V gene encodes CDR1 KGHDR and CDR2 SFDVKD. With V trimmed by 9 bases and J by 4 bases, 10 bases remained unmatched. The CDR3 is made up of 15 amino acids. The CDR3 coding sequence is TGTGCCACCGGCTGGAGCGGGGGGGCCGGAGAGACCCAGTACTTC. It yields the protein CATGWSGGAGETQYF.